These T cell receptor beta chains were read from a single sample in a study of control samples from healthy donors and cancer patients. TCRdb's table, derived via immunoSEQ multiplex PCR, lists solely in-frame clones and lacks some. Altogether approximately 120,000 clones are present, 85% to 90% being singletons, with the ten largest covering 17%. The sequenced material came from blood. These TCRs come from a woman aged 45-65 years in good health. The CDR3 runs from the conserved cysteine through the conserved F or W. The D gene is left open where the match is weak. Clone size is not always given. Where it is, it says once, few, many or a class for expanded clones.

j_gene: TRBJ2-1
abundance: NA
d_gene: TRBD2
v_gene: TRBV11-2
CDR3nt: TGTGCCAGCAGCTACACCGGGACTAGAACCTACAATGAGCAGTTCTTC
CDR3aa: CASSYTGTRTYNEQFF

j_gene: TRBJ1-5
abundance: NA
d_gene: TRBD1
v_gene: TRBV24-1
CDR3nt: TGTGCCACCAGTCAGGGGGCAAGAAGCAATCAGCCCCAGCATTTT
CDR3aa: CATSQGARSNQPQHF

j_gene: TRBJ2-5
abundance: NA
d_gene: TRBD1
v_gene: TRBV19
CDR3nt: TGTGCCAGTAGTAGCGACAGGGTGAAAGAGACCCAGTACTTC
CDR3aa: CASSSDRVKETQYF

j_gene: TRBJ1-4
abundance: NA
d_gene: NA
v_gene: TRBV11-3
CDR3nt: TGTGCCAGCAGCTTAGATCGGGCAGGGCGGTTGAGTGAAAAACTGTTTTTT
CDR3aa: CASSLDRAGRLSEKLFF

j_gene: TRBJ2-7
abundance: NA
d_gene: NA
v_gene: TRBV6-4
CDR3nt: TGTGCCAGCAGTGTTTCGAGGGGCGGCGAGCAGTACTTC
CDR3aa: CASSVSRGGEQYF

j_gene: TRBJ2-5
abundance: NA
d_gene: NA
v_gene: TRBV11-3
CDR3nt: TGTGCCAGCAGCCCGTCCGTGGGGGAACCTGGGGCGGAGACCCAGTACTTC
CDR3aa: CASSPSVGEPGAETQYF

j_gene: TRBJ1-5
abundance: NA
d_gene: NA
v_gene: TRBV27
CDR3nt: TGTGCCAGCAGTTTATCTGGGGCTAGGAATCAGCCCCAGCATTTT
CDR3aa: CASSLSGARNQPQHF

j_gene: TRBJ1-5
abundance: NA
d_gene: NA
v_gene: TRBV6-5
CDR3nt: TGTGCCAGCAGTTACTCAGGCTATAGCAATCAGCCCCAGCATTTT
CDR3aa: CASSYSGYSNQPQHF

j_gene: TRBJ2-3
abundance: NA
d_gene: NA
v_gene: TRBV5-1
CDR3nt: TGCGCCAGCAGCTTGGGACCATCCTGGGATACGCAGTATTTT
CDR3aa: CASSLGPSWDTQYF

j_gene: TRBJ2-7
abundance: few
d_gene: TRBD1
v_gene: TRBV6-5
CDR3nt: TGTGCCAGCAGTTACACCCAGACAGGGGCCTACGAGCAGTACTTC
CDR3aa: CASSYTQTGAYEQYF

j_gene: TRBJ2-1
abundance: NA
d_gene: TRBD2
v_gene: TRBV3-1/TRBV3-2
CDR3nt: TGTGCCAGCAGCCCTACTAGCGGAGTCATAGGCAATGAGCAGTTCTTC
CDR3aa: CASSPTSGVIGNEQFF

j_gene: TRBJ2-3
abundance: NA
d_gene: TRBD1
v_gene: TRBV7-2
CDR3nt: TGTGCCAGCAGCTTAGGTCTGGGACAGGGGAACTTCAGAGATACGCAGTATTTT
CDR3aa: CASSLGLGQGNFRDTQYF

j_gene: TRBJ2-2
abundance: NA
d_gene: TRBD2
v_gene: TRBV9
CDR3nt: TGTGCCAGCAGCCCTAGCCTCAGCGGGGGACCCACCGGGGAGCTGTTTTTT
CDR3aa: CASSPSLSGGPTGELFF

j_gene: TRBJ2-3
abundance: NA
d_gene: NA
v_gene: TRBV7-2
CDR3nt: TGTGCCAGCAGCTTAGTACAGGGGAGGGATACGCAGTATTTT
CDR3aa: CASSLVQGRDTQYF

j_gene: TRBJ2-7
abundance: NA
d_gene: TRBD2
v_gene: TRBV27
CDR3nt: TGTGCCAGCAGTTTTAGCTCCGGGGGGTACGAGCAGTACTTC
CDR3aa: CASSFSSGGYEQYF

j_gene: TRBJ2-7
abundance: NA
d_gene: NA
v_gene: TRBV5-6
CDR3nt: TGTGCCAGCAGCCCGGGCTGGACCCCCCCCTACGAGCAGTACTTC
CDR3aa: CASSPGWTPPYEQYF

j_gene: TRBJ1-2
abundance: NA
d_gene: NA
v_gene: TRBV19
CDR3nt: TGTGCCAGTAGTCCCCCTAGGGAACTCTATGGCTACACCTTC
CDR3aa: CASSPPRELYGYTF

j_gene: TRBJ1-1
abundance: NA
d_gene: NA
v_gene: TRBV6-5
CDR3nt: TGTGCCAGCAGCCGCTCCACTGAAGCTTTCTTT
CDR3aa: CASSRSTEAFF

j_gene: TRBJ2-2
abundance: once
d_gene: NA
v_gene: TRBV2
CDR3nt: TGTGCCAGCGGAGGGGGGCGGATCGGGGAGCTGTTTTTT
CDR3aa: CASGGGRIGELFF